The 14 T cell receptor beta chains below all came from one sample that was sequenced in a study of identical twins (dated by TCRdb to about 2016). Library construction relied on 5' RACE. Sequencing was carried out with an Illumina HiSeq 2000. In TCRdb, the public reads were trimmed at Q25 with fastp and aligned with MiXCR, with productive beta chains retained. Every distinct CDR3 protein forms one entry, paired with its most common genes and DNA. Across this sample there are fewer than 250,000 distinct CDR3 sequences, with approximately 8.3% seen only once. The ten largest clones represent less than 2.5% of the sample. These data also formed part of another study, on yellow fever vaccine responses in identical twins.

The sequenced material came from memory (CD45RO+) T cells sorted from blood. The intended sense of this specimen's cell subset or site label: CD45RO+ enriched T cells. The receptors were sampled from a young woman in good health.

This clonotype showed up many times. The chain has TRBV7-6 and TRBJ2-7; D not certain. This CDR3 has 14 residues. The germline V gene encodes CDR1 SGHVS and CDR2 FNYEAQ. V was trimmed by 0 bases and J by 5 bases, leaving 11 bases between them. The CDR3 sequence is CASSLAAGMDEQYF. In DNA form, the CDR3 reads TGTGCCAGCAGCTTAGCGGCAGGAATGGACGAGCAGTACTTC.

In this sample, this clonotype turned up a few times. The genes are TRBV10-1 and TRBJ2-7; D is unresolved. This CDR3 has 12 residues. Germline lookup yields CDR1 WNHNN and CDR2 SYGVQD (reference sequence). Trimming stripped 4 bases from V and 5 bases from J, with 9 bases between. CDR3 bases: TGCGCCAGCAGTGGAGGCGGCGACGAGCAGTACTTC. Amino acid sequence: CASSGGGDEQYF.

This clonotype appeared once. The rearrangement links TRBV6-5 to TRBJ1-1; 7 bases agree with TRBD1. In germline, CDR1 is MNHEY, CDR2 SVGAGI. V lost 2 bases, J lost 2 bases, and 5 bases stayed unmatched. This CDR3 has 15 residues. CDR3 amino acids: CASSYADRENTEAFF. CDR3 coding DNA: TGTGCCAGCAGTTACGCAGACAGGGAAAACACTGAAGCTTTCTTT.

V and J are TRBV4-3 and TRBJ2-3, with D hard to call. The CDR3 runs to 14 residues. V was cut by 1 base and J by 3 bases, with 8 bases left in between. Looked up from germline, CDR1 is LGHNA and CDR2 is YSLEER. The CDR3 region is CASSQATGTDTQYF. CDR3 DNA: TGCGCCAGCAGCCAAGCGACTGGAACAGATACGCAGTATTTT.

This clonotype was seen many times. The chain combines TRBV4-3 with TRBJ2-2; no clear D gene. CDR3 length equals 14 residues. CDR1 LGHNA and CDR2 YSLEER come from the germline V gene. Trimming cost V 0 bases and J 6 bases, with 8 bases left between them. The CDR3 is CASSQDYAPGELFF. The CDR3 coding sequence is TGCGCCAGCAGCCAAGACTATGCGCCCGGGGAGCTGTTTTTT.

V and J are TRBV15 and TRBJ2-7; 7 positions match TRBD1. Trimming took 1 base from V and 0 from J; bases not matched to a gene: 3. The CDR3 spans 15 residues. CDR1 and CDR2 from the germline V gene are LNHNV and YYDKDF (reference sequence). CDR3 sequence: CATSRGDRVSYEQYF. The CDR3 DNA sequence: TGTGCCACCAGCAGAGGGGACAGAGTCTCCTACGAGCAGTACTTC.

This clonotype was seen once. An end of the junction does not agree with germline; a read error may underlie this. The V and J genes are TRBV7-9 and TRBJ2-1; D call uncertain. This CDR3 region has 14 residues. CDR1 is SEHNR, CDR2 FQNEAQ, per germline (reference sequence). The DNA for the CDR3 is TGTTCCAGCAGCGAGCAACGCCGGACCAATGAGCAGTTCTTC. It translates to CSSSEQRRTNEQFF.

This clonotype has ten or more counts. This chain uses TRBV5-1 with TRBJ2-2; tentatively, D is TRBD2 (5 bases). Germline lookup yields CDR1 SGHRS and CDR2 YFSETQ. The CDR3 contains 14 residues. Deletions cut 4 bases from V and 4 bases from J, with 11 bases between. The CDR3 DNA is TGCGCCAGCAGCCGGTCGGGGTCCACCGGGGAGCTGTTTTTT. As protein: CASSRSGSTGELFF.

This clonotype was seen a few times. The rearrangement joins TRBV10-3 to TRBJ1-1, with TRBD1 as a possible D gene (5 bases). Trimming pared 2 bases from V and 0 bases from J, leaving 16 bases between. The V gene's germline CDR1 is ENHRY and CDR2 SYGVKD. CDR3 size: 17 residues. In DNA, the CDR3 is TGTGCCATCAGTGAGGACAGCCCAGGGCGGATGAACACTGAAGCTTTCTTT. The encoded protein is CAISEDSPGRMNTEAFF.

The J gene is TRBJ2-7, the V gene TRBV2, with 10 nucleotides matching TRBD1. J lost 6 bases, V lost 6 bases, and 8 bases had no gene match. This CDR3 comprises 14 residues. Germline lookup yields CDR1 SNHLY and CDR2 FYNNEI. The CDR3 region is CASSAGQGLVEQYF. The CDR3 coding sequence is TGTGCCAGCAGCGCGGGACAGGGGTTGGTCGAGCAGTACTTC.

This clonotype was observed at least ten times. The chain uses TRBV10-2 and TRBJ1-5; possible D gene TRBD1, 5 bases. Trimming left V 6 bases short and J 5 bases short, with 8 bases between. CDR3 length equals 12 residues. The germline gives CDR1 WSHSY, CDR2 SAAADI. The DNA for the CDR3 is TGCGCCAGCAGCAAAGGGGATCAGCCCCAGCATTTT. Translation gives CASSKGDQPQHF.

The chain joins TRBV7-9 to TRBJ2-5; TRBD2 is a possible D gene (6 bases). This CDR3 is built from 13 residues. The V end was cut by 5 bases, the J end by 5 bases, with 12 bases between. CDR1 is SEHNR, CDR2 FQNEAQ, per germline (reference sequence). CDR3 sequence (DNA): TGTGCCAGCAGCCGGGGACGGGGGGAGACCCAGTACTTC. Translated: CASSRGRGETQYF.

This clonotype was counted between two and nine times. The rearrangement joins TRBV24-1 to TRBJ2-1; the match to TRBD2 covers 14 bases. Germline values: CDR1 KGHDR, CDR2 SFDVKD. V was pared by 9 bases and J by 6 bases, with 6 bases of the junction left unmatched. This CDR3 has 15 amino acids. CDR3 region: CATHPGTSGSNEQFF. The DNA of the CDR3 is TGTGCCACCCACCCCGGGACTAGCGGGAGCAATGAGCAGTTCTTC.

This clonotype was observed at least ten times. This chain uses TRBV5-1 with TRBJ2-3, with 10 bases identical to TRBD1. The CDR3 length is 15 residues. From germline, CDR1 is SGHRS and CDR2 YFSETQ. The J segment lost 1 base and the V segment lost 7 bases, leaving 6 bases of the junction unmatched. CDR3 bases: TGCGCCAGCTTTACCGGGACAGGGGGCACAGATACGCAGTATTTT. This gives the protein CASFTGTGGTDTQYF.